This paragraph covers one TCR beta chain sequence. This clone is labeled medium-sized (0.01 to 0.1%). Its antigen is currently not known. No qualities accompany the bases; no much larger clone lies one base away. The treatment or condition tag for this specimen amounts to: randomized to nivolumab then ipilimumab (arm A) or the reverse (arm B). No trial patient had received prior DNA-damaging chemotherapy. CheckMate 064, a randomized, open-label phase II trial of sequential checkpoint blockade, was the source of the samples, all of which came from patients with melanoma. Genomic DNA from formalin-fixed paraffin-embedded (FFPE) tissue samples served as the input for tumor TCR sequencing. TCRbeta CDR3 regions were immunosequenced from genomic DNA with the immunoSEQ Assay. Prior to high-throughput sequencing, genomic DNA was amplified by bias-controlled multiplex PCR. From the authors' description of their analysis: To quantify the absolute abundance of each unique TCRbeta CDR3 region, the sequences were collapsed and filtered. Clonality, defined as 1 minus Pielou's evenness, was calculated using only productive rearrangements. Tumor T-cell fraction was computed by normalizing TCRbeta template counts to usable DNA, estimated from several housekeeping genes. A previously published method was used to identify clones with significantly greater frequencies in on-treatment samples than in baseline samples. TCRdb mirrors the immuneACCESS table, restricted to in-frame sequences. Some clones are absent from its copies; in checked studies, under half trace to an unresolved V gene, and the reason for the others is unknown. The D gene and trimming were derived from the DNA, and the V and J assignments and clone size from that table. The sample table records around 2,000 clones; about a sixth of these occur just once. The ten largest make up over 9% of the sample.

According to the germline V gene, CDR1 reads MNHGY and CDR2 reads SAAAGT. Cut back by 7 bases and 0 bases, the V and J ends lie 10 bases apart. The CDR3 has 13 amino acids, counting the end cysteine and phenylalanine. Only CDR3 DNA is held: 39 bases, read in frame from base 1. The data derive from a study of sequential checkpoint blockade in melanoma (dated by TCRdb to the late 2010s). Notes on the research overall: Using 1:1 randomization, the trial assigned patients either to first-line nivolumab followed by ipilimumab (arm A) or to ipilimumab followed by nivolumab (arm B). Maintenance nivolumab was given following each of the two trial sequences. DNA from roughly 92 pretreatment melanoma tumor samples was subjected to TCRbeta immunosequencing. Around 20 patients had matched tumor biopsies taken before treatment and at week 13, after single-agent nivolumab (arm A) or ipilimumab (arm B). Roughly three quarters of the matched pre- and post-treatment tumor biopsy pairs came from the same lesion.

Study-wide conclusions, independent of this receptor: Tumor T-cell fraction and clonality were found to correlate with PD-L1 staining and CD8+ T-cell counts but not with mutational load. Among patients in the nivolumab-first arm (arm A), tumor TIL clonality before treatment was associated with response (P = .04). Within-arm analyses of tumor T-cell fraction were limited by small sample sizes and reduced statistical power. Clinical benefit was about 30 times more likely to be achieved by patients whose tumor T-cell fraction and clonality increased by week 13. Larger, independent patient cohorts are needed to validate the response-prediction model that combines TCR metrics and mutation burden.

Material: tumor tissue (inferred from file names), obtained from a patient given nivolumab and ipilimumab in sequence. The sequence was collected from a human donor with melanoma. The chain is assembled from TRBV6-8 and TRBJ2-7, with the D gene uncertain. The CDR3 region has the sequence CASNWASSYEQYF. The DNA sequence is as follows: TGTGCCAGCAACTGGGCTAGCTCCTACGAGCAGTACTTC.